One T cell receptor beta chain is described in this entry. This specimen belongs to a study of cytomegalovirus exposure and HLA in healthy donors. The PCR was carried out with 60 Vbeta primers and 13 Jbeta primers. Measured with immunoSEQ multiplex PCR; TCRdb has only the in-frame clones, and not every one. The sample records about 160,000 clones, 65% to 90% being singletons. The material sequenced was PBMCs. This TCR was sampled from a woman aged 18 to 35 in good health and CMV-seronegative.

The CDR3, as DNA: TGTGCCAGCAGCTGGGGACTAGCGGGTACTAGCACAGATACGCAGTATTTT. Translating it yields CASSWGLAGTSTDTQYF. This chain links TRBV7-2 with TRBJ2-3, with 12 nucleotides matching TRBD2. The CDR3 has 17 residues. V shed 4 bases and J 0 bases; nucleotides not matched to a gene: 5. Germline CDR1 reads SGHTA; CDR2 reads FQGNSA.